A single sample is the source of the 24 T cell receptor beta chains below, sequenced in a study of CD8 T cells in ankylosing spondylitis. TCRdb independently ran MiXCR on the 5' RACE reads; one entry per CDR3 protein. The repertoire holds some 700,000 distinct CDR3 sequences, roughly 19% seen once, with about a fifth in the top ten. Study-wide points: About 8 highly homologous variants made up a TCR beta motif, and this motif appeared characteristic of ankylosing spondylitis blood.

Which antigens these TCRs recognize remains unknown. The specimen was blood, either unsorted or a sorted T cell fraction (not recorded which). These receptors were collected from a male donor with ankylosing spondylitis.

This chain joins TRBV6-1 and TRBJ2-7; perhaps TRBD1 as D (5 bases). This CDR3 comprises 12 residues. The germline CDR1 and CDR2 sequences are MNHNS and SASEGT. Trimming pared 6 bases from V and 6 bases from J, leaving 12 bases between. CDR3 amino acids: CASRGDSAEQYF. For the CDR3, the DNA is TGTGCCAGCAGAGGGGATTCTGCCGAGCAGTACTTC.

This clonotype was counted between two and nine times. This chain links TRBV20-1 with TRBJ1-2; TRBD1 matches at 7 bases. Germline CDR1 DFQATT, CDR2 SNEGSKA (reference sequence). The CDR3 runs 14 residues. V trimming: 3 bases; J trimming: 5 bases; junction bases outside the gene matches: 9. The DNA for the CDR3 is TGCAGTGCTAGGGACCCCGACAGGGCGTATGGCTACACCTTC. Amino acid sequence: CSARDPDRAYGYTF.

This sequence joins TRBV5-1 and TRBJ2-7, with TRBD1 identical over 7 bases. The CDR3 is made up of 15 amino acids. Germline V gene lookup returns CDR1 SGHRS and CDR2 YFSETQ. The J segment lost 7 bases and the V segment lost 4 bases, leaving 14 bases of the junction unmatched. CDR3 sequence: CASSQRTGDTGEQYF. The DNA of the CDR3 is TGCGCCAGCAGCCAAAGAACAGGGGATACGGGAGAGCAGTACTTC.

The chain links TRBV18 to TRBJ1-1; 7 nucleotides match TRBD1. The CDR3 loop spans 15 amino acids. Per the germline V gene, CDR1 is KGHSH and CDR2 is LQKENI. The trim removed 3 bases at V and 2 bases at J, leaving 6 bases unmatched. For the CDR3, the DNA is TGTGCCAGCTCACCGAAGACAGGGATAAACACTGAAGCTTTCTTT. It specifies CASSPKTGINTEAFF.

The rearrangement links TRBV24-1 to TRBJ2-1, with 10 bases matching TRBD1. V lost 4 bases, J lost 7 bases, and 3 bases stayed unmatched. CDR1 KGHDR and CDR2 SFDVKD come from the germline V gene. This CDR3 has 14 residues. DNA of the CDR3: TGTGCCACCAGTGAGGGACAGGGGAGAAATGAGCAGTTCTTC. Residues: CATSEGQGRNEQFF.

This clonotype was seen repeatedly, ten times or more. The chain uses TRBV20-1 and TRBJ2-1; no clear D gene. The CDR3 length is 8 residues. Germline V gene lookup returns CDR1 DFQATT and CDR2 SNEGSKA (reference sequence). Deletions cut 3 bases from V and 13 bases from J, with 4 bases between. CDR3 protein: CSASLQFF. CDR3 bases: TGCAGTGCTAGTTTACAGTTCTTC.

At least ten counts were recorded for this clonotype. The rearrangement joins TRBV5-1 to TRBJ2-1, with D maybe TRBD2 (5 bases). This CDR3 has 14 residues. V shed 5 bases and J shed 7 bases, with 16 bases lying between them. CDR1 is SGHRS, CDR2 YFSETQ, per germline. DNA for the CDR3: TGCGCCAGCAGTCTAGAGGGAACTAAAAATGAGCAGTTCTTC. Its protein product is CASSLEGTKNEQFF.

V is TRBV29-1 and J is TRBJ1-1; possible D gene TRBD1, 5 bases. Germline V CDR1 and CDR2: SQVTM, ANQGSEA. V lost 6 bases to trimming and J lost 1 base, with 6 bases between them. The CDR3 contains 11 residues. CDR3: CSVRGNTEAFF. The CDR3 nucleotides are TGCAGCGTGAGGGGGAACACTGAAGCTTTCTTT.

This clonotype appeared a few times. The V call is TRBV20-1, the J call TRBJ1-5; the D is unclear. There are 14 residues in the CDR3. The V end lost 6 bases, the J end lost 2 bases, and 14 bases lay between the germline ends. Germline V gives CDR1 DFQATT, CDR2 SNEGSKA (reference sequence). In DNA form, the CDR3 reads TGCAGTGCCCCCGACCTGGGAGGCAATCAGCCCCAGCATTTT. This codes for CSAPDLGGNQPQHF.

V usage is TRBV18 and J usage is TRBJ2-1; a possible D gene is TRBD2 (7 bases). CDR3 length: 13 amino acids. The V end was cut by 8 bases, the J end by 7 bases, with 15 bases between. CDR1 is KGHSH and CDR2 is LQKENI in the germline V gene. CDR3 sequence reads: CASRPEGGNEQFF. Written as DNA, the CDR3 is TGTGCCAGCAGGCCCGAGGGGGGGAATGAGCAGTTCTTC.

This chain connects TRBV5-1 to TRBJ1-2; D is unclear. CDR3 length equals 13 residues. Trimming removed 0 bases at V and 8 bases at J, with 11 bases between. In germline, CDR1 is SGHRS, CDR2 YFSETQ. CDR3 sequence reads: CASSLDPMRGYTF. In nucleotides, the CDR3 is TGCGCCAGCAGCTTGGACCCAATGAGGGGCTACACCTTC.

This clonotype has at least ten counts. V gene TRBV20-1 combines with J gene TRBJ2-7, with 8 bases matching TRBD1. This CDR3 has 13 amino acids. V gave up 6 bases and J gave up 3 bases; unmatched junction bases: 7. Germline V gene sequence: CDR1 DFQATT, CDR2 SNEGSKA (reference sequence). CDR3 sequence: CSATGQGIYEQYF. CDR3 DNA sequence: TGCAGTGCAACAGGACAGGGAATCTACGAGCAGTACTTC.

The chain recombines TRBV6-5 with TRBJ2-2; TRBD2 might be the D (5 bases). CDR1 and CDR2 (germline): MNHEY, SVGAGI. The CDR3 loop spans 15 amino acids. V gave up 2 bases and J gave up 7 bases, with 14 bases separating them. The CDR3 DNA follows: TGTGCCAGCAGTTACGGGCCCAACCGGGGCGGGGAGCTGTTTTTT. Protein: CASSYGPNRGGELFF.

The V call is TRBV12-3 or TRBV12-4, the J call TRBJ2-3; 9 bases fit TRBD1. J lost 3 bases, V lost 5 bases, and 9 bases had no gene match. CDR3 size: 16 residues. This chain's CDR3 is CASSLLTGGATDTQYF. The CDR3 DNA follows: TGTGCCAGCAGTCTATTAACAGGGGGCGCGACAGATACGCAGTATTTT.

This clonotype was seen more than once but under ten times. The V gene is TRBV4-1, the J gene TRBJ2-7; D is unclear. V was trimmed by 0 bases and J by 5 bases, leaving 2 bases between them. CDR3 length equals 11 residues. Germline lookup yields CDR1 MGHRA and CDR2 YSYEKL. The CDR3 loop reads CASSQDDEQYF. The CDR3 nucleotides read TGCGCCAGCAGCCAAGATGACGAGCAGTACTTC.

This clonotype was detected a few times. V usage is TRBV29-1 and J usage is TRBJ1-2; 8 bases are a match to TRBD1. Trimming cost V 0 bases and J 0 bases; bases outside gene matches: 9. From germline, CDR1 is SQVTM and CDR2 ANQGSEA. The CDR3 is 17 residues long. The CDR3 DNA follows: TGCAGCGTTGAAGATCCGGAGACAGGGGCCTCTAACTATGGCTACACCTTC. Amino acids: CSVEDPETGASNYGYTF.

The CDR3 is CSAPGFGTGTYDTEAFF. The CDR3 DNA sequence: TGCAGTGCTCCCGGTTTTGGGACCGGGACATACGACACTGAAGCTTTCTTT. J is TRBJ1-1 and V is TRBV20-1, with D possibly matching TRBD1 (6 bases). CDR1 is DFQATT, CDR2 SNEGSKA, per germline (reference sequence). V gave up 5 bases and J gave up 3 bases, with 25 bases separating them. The CDR3 has 17 amino acids.

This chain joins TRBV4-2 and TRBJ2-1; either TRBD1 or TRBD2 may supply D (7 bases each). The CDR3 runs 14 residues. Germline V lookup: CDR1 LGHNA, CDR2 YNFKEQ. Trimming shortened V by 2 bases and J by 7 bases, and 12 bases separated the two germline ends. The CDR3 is CASSQPQGGNEQFF. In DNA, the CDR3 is TGTGCCAGCAGCCAACCCCAGGGGGGGAATGAGCAGTTCTTC.

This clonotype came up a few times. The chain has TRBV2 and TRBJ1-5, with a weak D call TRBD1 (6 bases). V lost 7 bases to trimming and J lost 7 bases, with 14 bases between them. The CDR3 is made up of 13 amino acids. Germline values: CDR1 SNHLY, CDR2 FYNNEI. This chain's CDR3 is CASTLTGVQPQHF. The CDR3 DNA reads TGTGCCAGCACTCTGACAGGCGTGCAGCCCCAGCATTTT.

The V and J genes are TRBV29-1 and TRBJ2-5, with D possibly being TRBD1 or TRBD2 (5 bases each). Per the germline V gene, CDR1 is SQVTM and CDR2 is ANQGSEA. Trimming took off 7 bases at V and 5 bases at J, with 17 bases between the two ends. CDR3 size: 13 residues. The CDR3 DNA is TGCAGCGGTGGGGCTCCCGGCGGGGAGACCCAGTACTTC. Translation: CSGGAPGGETQYF.

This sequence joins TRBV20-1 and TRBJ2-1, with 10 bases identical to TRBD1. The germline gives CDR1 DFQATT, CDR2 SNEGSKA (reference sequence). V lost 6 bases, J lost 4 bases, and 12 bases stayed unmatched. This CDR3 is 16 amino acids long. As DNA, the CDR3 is TGCAGTGCCCCGAAACCGGGACAGGGGATATACAATGAGCAGTTCTTC. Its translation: CSAPKPGQGIYNEQFF.

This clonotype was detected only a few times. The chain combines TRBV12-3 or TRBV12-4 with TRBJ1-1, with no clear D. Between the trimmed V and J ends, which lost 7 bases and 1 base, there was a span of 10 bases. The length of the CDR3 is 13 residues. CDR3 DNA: TGTGCCAGCACCTCGTCAGGGAACACTGAAGCTTTCTTT. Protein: CASTSSGNTEAFF.

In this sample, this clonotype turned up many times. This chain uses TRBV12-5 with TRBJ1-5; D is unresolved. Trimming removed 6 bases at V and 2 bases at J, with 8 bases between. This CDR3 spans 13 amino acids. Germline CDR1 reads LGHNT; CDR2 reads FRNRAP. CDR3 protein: CASGEDGNQPQHF. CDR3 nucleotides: TGTGCTAGTGGCGAGGACGGCAATCAGCCCCAGCATTTT.

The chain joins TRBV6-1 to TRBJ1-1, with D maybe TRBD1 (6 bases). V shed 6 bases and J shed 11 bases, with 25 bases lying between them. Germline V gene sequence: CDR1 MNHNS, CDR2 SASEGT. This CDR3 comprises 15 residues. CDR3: CASSNLAGAGPGAFF. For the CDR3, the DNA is TGTGCCAGCAGCAACTTAGCAGGGGCGGGTCCTGGGGCTTTCTTT.